Listed below are T cell receptor beta chains from one sample, sequenced in a study of T cell responses to AZD1222 COVID-19 vaccine. Assay: immunoSEQ multiplex PCR; the TCRdb copy retains only in-frame clones and omits some. The sample comprises around 100,000 clones, about 90% of which are singletons, and more than 4.5% rests with the top ten. The sample consisted of peripheral blood, taken on day 0 of AZD1222 vaccination. All receptors derive from an adult in good health. CDR3s include the opening cysteine and the closing phenylalanine or tryptophan. D genes are given only for firm matches. A row's size may be missing; if present it is once, few, many or a size class.

- - TRBJ2-1 TRBV10-3 TGTGCCATCAGGGCTAGTATCCACAATGAGCAGTTCTTC CAIRASIHNEQFF
- - TRBJ2-1 TRBV4-1 TGCGCCAGCAGCCATGGACTATTGGGCAACAATGAGCAGTTCTTC CASSHGLLGNNEQFF
- - TRBJ1-6 TRBV15 TGTGCCACCAGCAGATTTCAAAATTCACCCCTCCACTTT CATSRFQNSPLHF
- - TRBJ2-5 TRBV9 TGTGCCAGCAGCGTAGACCGATACCAAGAGACCCAGTACTTC CASSVDRYQETQYF
- - TRBJ1-3 TRBV3-1/TRBV3-2 TGTGCCAGCTCACCAGGGCGATTAAACACCATATATTTT CASSPGRLNTIYF
- TRBD2 TRBJ2-1 TRBV7-2 TGTGCCAGCAGCTTGACTAGCGCGGCGGGAGCGGCTGAGCAGTTCTTC CASSLTSAAGAAEQFF
- - TRBJ1-2 TRBV7-9 TGTGCCAGCAGCTTTGGGGCTCCGGGTGGCTACACCTTC CASSFGAPGGYTF
- TRBD2 TRBJ2-1 TRBV9 TGTGCCAGCAGCGTAGCTACGGGAGGGGCAGCCTACAATGAGCAGTTCTTC CASSVATGGAAYNEQFF
- - TRBJ1-1 TRBV6-2/TRBV6-3 TGTGCCAGCAGTTACTCAGGGGAGGCGACTGAAGCTTTCTTT CASSYSGEATEAFF
once - TRBJ1-2 TRBV10-3 TGTGCCATCAGTGAGCTTCTGGGGCTAGGCTATGGCTACACCTTC CAISELLGLGYGYTF
- TRBD2 TRBJ2-7 TRBV28 TGTGCCAGCAGTTTACGACTAGCTTTTGCCGAGCAGTACTTC CASSLRLAFAEQYF
- - TRBJ2-3 TRBV9 TGTGCCAGCAGCGTAGTGGGTCAGCTCACAGATACGCAGTATTTT CASSVVGQLTDTQYF
- - TRBJ2-5 TRBV29-1 TGCAGCGTTGAAGAGTTGGGGGAGACCCAGTACTTC CSVEELGETQYF
- - TRBJ1-1 TRBV5-1 TGCGCCAGCAGCTTTTTTCCGGGGGCTAACACTGAAGCTTTCTTT CASSFFPGANTEAFF
once - TRBJ1-3 TRBV11-2 TGTGCCAGCAGCTTTAACCTTGGGGGGGCCCCTGGAAACACCATATATTTT CASSFNLGGAPGNTIYF
- - TRBJ2-6 TRBV30 TGTGCCTGGGTCACCGGGGCCAACGTCCTGACTTTC CAWVTGANVLTF
- - TRBJ1-2 TRBV3-1/TRBV3-2 TGTGCCAGCAGCCAAGGGGTGGGACCGTATGGCTACACCTTC CASSQGVGPYGYTF
- - TRBJ1-4 TRBV3-1/TRBV3-2 TGTGCCAGCAGCCAACGGTCTGGGGGGAGTGAAAAACTGTTTTTT CASSQRSGGSEKLFF
- - TRBJ2-3 TRBV5-1 TGCGCCAGCAGCCCGGGGACTGCCACGAATACGCAGTATTTT CASSPGTATNTQYF
- - TRBJ2-1 TRBV7-2 TGTGCCAGCAGCCCATCGCGGGACGGGATCAGCTACAATGAGCAGTTCTTC CASSPSRDGISYNEQFF
- TRBD1 TRBJ2-7 TRBV5-8 TGTGCCAGCAGCTTGGGTATTAGCGGACAGGGATTCCTCTACGAGCAGTACTTC CASSLGISGQGFLYEQYF
- TRBD1 TRBJ1-2 TRBV11-2 TGTGCCAGCAGGGCGACAGGGTATATCTATGGCTACACCTTC CASRATGYIYGYTF
few TRBD2 TRBJ2-2 TRBV4-2 TGTGCCAGCAGCCAAGTTAGCGGGGGGGCCGCGAACACCGGGGAGCTGTTTTTT CASSQVSGGAANTGELFF
- - TRBJ2-7 TRBV5-1 TGCGCCAGCAGCTTGGACCCTCCCCACAGGGAACCGACCTACGAGCAGTACTTC CASSLDPPHREPTYEQYF
- - TRBJ1-3 TRBV7-9 TGTGCCAGCAGACCAAAGCCCTCGGGACCTCTCTCTGGAAACACCATATATTTT CASRPKPSGPLSGNTIYF
- TRBD1 TRBJ1-1 TRBV27 TGTGCCAGCAGTTCCTGGACAGGGGAACCTGAAGCTTTCTTT CASSSWTGEPEAFF
- TRBD1 TRBJ1-2 TRBV5-5 TGTGCCTCTCTCAGGGGGGCCCTGAACTATGGCTACACCTTC CASLRGALNYGYTF
- - TRBJ1-2 TRBV2 TGTGCCAGCAGTGAATCGGCCAGCTATGGCTACACCTTC CASSESASYGYTF
- - TRBJ2-2 TRBV3-1/TRBV3-2 TGTGCCAGCATATACCAGGGATCCGGGGAGCTGTTTTTT CASIYQGSGELFF